This entry describes one T cell receptor (beta chain). The junction departs from the called germline gene at one end, perhaps through a read error. The data are from a study of blood T cell repertoires in COVID-19. CDR1 is SEHNR and CDR2 is FQNEAQ in the germline V gene (reference sequence). The CDR3 spans 12 residues. Individuals drawn from some 25 US areas were roughly 18 to 95 years old. Source study methods: Using reference gene primer amplification, nucleated cell counts were estimated. Produced via immunoSEQ multiplex PCR; TCRdb's table is partial and in-frame only. Clone size and the V and J calls come from that table; the DNA yielded D and trimming. The sample carries fewer than 250,000 clones, over 75% recorded once.

The chain couples TRBV7-9 to TRBJ2-7; 7 bases agree with TRBD1. This clonotype originated in a man aged 30 to 45 in a cohort exposed to, infected with or recovered from COVID-19 (not recorded which). The specimen sequenced was PBMCs or T cells enriched from blood (not recorded which). CDR3: CASSSQGEIPHF. In DNA, the CDR3 is TGTGCCAGCAGCTCCCAGGGGGAGATTCCGCACTTC.